A single sample is the source of the 31 T cell receptor beta chains below, sequenced in a study of metastatic and nonmetastatic thyroid tumors. TCRdb re-called the PCR reads through MiXCR. The sample shows about 11,000 clones, about 37% of them seen only once. Patients had received no treatment of any kind before thyroid surgery. Sample: tumor tissue. The receptors were sampled from a female donor with papillary thyroid cancer or a benign thyroid nodule (not recorded which). Some clones in this sample may be carry-over from other donors' samples.

This clone is a singleton in its sample. The rearrangement uses TRBV20-1 and TRBJ2-7; 11 bases map to TRBD2. Per germline, CDR1 DFQATT and CDR2 SNEGSKA (reference sequence). This CDR3 is built from 16 residues. V trimming: 3 bases; J trimming: 3 bases; junction bases outside the gene matches: 10. In DNA form, the CDR3 reads TGCAGTGCTAGGGGAGTAGGTAGCGGGAGGGACTACGAGCAGTACTTC. It is translated as CSARGVGSGRDYEQYF.

V is TRBV9 and J is TRBJ2-2; D is undetermined. The V gene lost 0 bases and the J gene lost 5 bases, with 5 bases spanning the gap. The CDR3 runs to 13 residues. The V gene's germline CDR1 is SGDLS and CDR2 YYNGEE. The CDR3 protein is CASSVARTGELFF. As DNA, the CDR3 is TGTGCCAGCAGCGTAGCGCGGACCGGGGAGCTGTTTTTT.

The rearrangement uses TRBV6-1 and TRBJ2-1, with TRBD1 as a possible D gene (6 bases). V gave up 10 bases and J gave up 6 bases, with 25 bases separating them. The germline CDR1 and CDR2 sequences are MNHNS and SASEGT. The CDR3 is 16 residues long. Here the CDR3 reads CATTEGRDIKANEQFF. The DNA of the CDR3 is TGTGCCACCACTGAGGGCCGGGACATTAAGGCCAATGAGCAGTTCTTC.

The chain employs TRBV11-2 and TRBJ2-3, with 9 bases aligning to TRBD2. Per germline, CDR1 SGHAT and CDR2 FQNNGV. V lost 5 bases, J lost 3 bases, and 9 bases stayed unmatched. The CDR3 runs to 16 residues. The CDR3 DNA follows: TGTGCCAGCAGCCCCCAGGCGGGAGGGTTTACAGATACGCAGTATTTT. Its translation: CASSPQAGGFTDTQYF.

This clone was observed a handful of times. The chain recombines TRBV6-2 or TRBV6-3 with TRBJ2-7; D is undetermined. Germline CDR1 reads MNHEY; CDR2 reads SVGEGT. CDR3 length: 11 amino acids. V was pared by 4 bases and J by 6 bases, with 7 bases between. DNA of the CDR3: TGTGCCAGCAGTTTAAAGGTCGAGCAGTACTTC. Protein product: CASSLKVEQYF.

V and J are TRBV20-1 and TRBJ1-5; D ambiguous. This CDR3 region has 13 residues. CDR1 DFQATT and CDR2 SNEGSKA come from the germline V gene (reference sequence). Trimming removed 5 bases from V and 0 bases from J, with 8 bases in between. The CDR3: CSAARASNQPQHF. The CDR3 DNA follows: TGCAGTGCTGCCAGAGCTAGCAATCAGCCCCAGCATTTT.

The rearrangement joins TRBV6-1 to TRBJ1-2, with 12 bases that match TRBD1. Germline V gene lookup returns CDR1 MNHNS and CDR2 SASEGT. This CDR3 has 15 amino acids. V dropped 5 bases and J dropped 4; count of bases not matched to a gene: 5. The CDR3 coding sequence is TGTGCCAGCAGTTCCGGGACAGGGGGCAGCTATGGCTACACCTTC. This codes for CASSSGTGGSYGYTF.

This clone showed up just a few times. J is TRBJ1-1 and V is TRBV6-2 or TRBV6-3; a weak D match, TRBD1 (5 bases). CDR3 length: 13 amino acids. The ends were cut back, 2 bases at V and 1 base at J, with 5 bases in the middle. The germline V gene has CDR1 MNHEY and CDR2 SVGEGT. CDR3 sequence (DNA): TGTGCCAGCAGTTACAGGGGGAACACTGAAGCTTTCTTT. Translating gives CASSYRGNTEAFF.

At least ten counts were recorded for this clone. One base away lies a much larger clone, so this may be a sequencing read error. The chain uses TRBV10-3 and TRBJ1-2; D is perhaps TRBD1 (6 bases). The CDR3 covers 13 residues. The germline CDR1 and CDR2 sequences are ENHRY and SYGVKD. The CDR3 sequence: CATSDSGAYGYTF. The CDR3 coding sequence is TGTGCCACCAGTGATTCGGGGGCTTATGGCTACACCTTC.

This clone was counted a few times. This rearrangement joins TRBV11-3 to TRBJ2-5; D might be TRBD1 (6 bases). The CDR3 is 15 amino acids. Trimming stripped 5 bases from V and 5 bases from J, with 18 bases between. Germline CDR1 and CDR2: SGHNT and YENEEA. The CDR3: CASSPYRVSGETQYF. CDR3 DNA sequence: TGTGCCAGCAGCCCCTACAGGGTTTCGGGGGAGACCCAGTACTTC.

By share, this clone counts as large. The chain couples TRBV7-9 to TRBJ2-2; 9 nucleotides line up with TRBD1. CDR1 and CDR2 from the germline V gene are SEHNR and FQNEAQ (reference sequence). This CDR3 has 15 residues. V lost 6 bases, J lost 5 bases, and 7 bases stayed unmatched. CDR3 coding DNA: TGTGCCAGCAGACCGGGACAGGGTGGAACCGGGGAGCTGTTTTTT. It translates to CASRPGQGGTGELFF.

V is TRBV30 and J is TRBJ1-3; 7 nucleotides match TRBD1. V lost 2 bases, J lost 0 bases, and 7 bases stayed unmatched. Germline assignment: CDR1 GTSNPN and CDR2 SVGIG (reference sequence). The CDR3 length is 16 residues. CDR3 amino acids: CAWSPGQWSSGNTIYF. In DNA, the CDR3 is TGTGCCTGGAGTCCGGGACAGTGGAGCTCTGGAAACACCATATATTTT.

The table lists this clone with a few counts. The rearrangement joins TRBV6-2 or TRBV6-3 to TRBJ2-2; a possible D gene is TRBD2 (6 bases). Germline lookup yields CDR1 MNHEY and CDR2 SVGEGT. This CDR3 is 15 amino acids long. Deletions cut 2 bases from V and 6 bases from J, with 13 bases between. The CDR3: CASSYLGTRAGELFF. The CDR3 nucleotides read TGTGCCAGCAGTTACCTAGGGACTCGTGCCGGGGAGCTGTTTTTT.

This clone was seen only a few times. The chain has TRBV6-2 or TRBV6-3 and TRBJ2-7; TRBD2 matches at 11 bases. Trimming removed 5 bases from V and 4 bases from J; junction bases left unmatched: 1. The germline CDR1 and CDR2 sequences are MNHEY and SVGEGT. The CDR3 is made up of 13 amino acids. In DNA, the CDR3 is TGTGCCAGCAGTACTAGCGGGAGTTACGAGCAGTACTTC. Translation gives CASSTSGSYEQYF.

This clone was counted between two and nine times. The chain combines TRBV27 with TRBJ2-1; 9 nucleotides line up with TRBD2. CDR3 length: 15 residues. V dropped 7 bases and J dropped 2; count of bases not matched to a gene: 6. Per germline, CDR1 MNHEY and CDR2 SMNVEV (reference sequence). The CDR3 region is CASKPSGTPYNEQFF. The CDR3 DNA reads as TGTGCCAGCAAGCCTAGCGGGACCCCCTACAATGAGCAGTTCTTC.

The chain joins TRBV6-2 or TRBV6-3 to TRBJ2-1, with D hard to call. This CDR3 is 15 amino acids long. The ends were cut back, 0 bases at V and 6 bases at J, with 12 bases in the middle. The germline V gene has CDR1 MNHEY and CDR2 SVGEGT. In DNA form, the CDR3 reads TGTGCCAGCAGTTACTCGTTTACAGATCCCAATGAGCAGTTCTTC. It encodes CASSYSFTDPNEQFF.

The chain links TRBV7-7 to TRBJ2-5, with D perhaps matching TRBD2 (5 bases). The germline V gene has CDR1 SSHAT and CDR2 FNYEAQ (reference sequence). The CDR3 has 15 amino acids. V was shortened by 1 base and J by 5 bases, with 14 bases between the two germline ends. CDR3 DNA sequence: TGTGCCAGCAGCTTAGAAGGCCGGGAATTGGAGACCCAGTACTTC. Residues: CASSLEGRELETQYF.

The V gene is TRBV12-3 or TRBV12-4, the J gene TRBJ2-1, with 13 bases fitting TRBD2. This CDR3 is built from 17 residues. J was trimmed by 5 bases and V by 3 bases; bases with no gene match: 7. The CDR3 sequence: CASSLDFGLAGDNEQFF. The CDR3 DNA sequence: TGTGCCAGCAGTTTGGACTTCGGACTAGCGGGGGACAATGAGCAGTTCTTC.

This clone was counted a few times. The rearrangement uses TRBV3-1 and TRBJ2-7; no reliable D call. The V gene's germline CDR1 is LGHDT and CDR2 YNNKEL (reference sequence). The CDR3 length is 14 residues. Trimming stripped 1 base from V and 0 bases from J, with 7 bases between. CDR3 nucleotide sequence: TGTGCCAGCAGCCAAGTCAAAAGCTCCTACGAGCAGTACTTC. Amino acids: CASSQVKSSYEQYF.

There are a few counts of this clone. The CDR3 protein is CAISESNSVAYEQYF. The CDR3 DNA reads as TGTGCCATCAGTGAGTCGAATTCGGTTGCCTACGAGCAGTACTTC. J is TRBJ2-7 and V is TRBV10-3; D not resolved. Looked up from germline, CDR1 is ENHRY and CDR2 is SYGVKD. There are 15 residues in the CDR3. Trimming took off 0 bases at V and 2 bases at J, with 11 bases between the two ends.

The chain recombines TRBV2 with TRBJ2-2; no definite D call. Germline V gene sequence: CDR1 SNHLY, CDR2 FYNNEI. CDR3 size: 16 residues. The germline V and J ends were trimmed by 0 bases and 1 base, with 9 bases remaining between them. In DNA, the CDR3 is TGTGCCAGCAGTGAAGCCGGCTACCGGAACACCGGGGAGCTGTTTTTT. This gives the protein CASSEAGYRNTGELFF.

This clone has more than one count but fewer than ten. This chain connects TRBV30 to TRBJ2-1, with D possibly matching TRBD2 (5 bases). With 2 bases removed from V and 6 bases from J, the gap between germline ends came to 14 bases. The germline V gene has CDR1 GTSNPN and CDR2 SVGIG (reference sequence). This CDR3 spans 14 amino acids. CDR3 loop: CAWSLWGVSNEQFF. The CDR3 DNA is TGTGCCTGGAGTCTGTGGGGAGTAAGCAATGAGCAGTTCTTC.

This clone was seen only once. The chain has TRBV5-1 and TRBJ2-7; D uncertain. The CDR3 is 14 residues long. Germline V CDR1 and CDR2: SGHRS, YFSETQ. V dropped 0 bases and J dropped 0 bases, with 7 bases sitting between them. CDR3 sequence (DNA): TGCGCCAGCAGCTTGGGAGGCAGCTCCTACGAGCAGTACTTC. Translating it yields CASSLGGSSYEQYF.

The chain combines TRBV28 with TRBJ2-7, with D possibly TRBD2 on 7 matching bases. The CDR3 is 18 amino acids. V lost 5 bases and J 2 bases, leaving 25 bases between the germline ends. Germline V gene data show CDR1 as MDHEN and CDR2 as SYDVKM. This chain's CDR3 is CASSVSGGLGTSPYEQYF. In nucleotides, the CDR3 is TGTGCCAGCAGTGTATCGGGGGGCCTTGGGACGTCACCCTACGAGCAGTACTTC.

This chain connects TRBV28 to TRBJ2-7, with D unclear. Per germline, CDR1 MDHEN and CDR2 SYDVKM. The V end was cut by 2 bases, the J end by 2 bases, with 10 bases between. This CDR3 has 14 residues. The CDR3 protein is CASSLPLMAYEQYF. CDR3 bases: TGTGCCAGCAGTTTACCCTTGATGGCCTACGAGCAGTACTTC.

Only one count was recorded for this clone. This rearrangement joins TRBV30 to TRBJ1-2; D gene uncertain. Germline CDR1 and CDR2: GTSNPN and SVGIG (reference sequence). V was shortened by 4 bases and J by 1 base, with 7 bases between the two germline ends. The CDR3 runs 12 residues. The CDR3 coding sequence is TGTGCCTGGATTGGGTTTAACTATGGCTACACCTTC. It specifies CAWIGFNYGYTF.

This clone appeared many times. The V call is TRBV4-1, the J call TRBJ2-7, with TRBD2 matching 7 bases. The CDR3 is made up of 17 amino acids. Germline lookup yields CDR1 MGHRA and CDR2 YSYEKL. V was pared by 4 bases and J by 9 bases, with 21 bases of the junction left unmatched. The CDR3 DNA sequence: TGCGCCAGCAGCCCGGACGAGACCGCTAGCGGAAGGGATGCGCAGTACTTC. Translating gives CASSPDETASGRDAQYF.

This clone occurred a few times. The V call is TRBV6-1, the J call TRBJ1-3; D may be TRBD1 (5 bases). This CDR3 spans 16 amino acids. Germline CDR1 MNHNS, CDR2 SASEGT. V was shortened by 6 bases and J by 4 bases, with 19 bases between the two germline ends. CDR3 in amino acids: CASSAELGEKGNTIYF. In DNA form, the CDR3 reads TGTGCCAGCAGCGCTGAACTGGGGGAGAAGGGAAACACCATATATTTT.

This clone showed up just a few times. V usage is TRBV6-2 or TRBV6-3 and J usage is TRBJ1-2; no firm D call. Germline CDR1 reads MNHEY; CDR2 reads SVGEGT. The CDR3 contains 12 residues. The germline V and J ends were trimmed by 2 bases and 5 bases, with 6 bases remaining between them. The CDR3 bases are TGTGCCAGCAGTTACGTGGGATATGGCTACACCTTC. Protein: CASSYVGYGYTF.

A few counts support this clone. The chain recombines TRBV6-1 with TRBJ1-5, with D maybe TRBD1 (5 bases). This CDR3 contains 15 residues. From germline, CDR1 is MNHNS and CDR2 SASEGT. Trimming took 2 bases from V and 6 from J, leaving 14 bases between them. The CDR3 DNA reads TGTGCCAGCAGTGAATTTGGGGCCCTCCTTCAGCCCCAGCATTTT. This encodes CASSEFGALLQPQHF.

The chain combines TRBV30 with TRBJ2-6, with D possibly matching TRBD2 (5 bases). Germline CDR1 GTSNPN, CDR2 SVGIG (reference sequence). This CDR3 is built from 14 residues. V dropped 2 bases and J dropped 0 bases, with 5 bases sitting between them. CDR3 DNA sequence: TGTGCCTGGAGTCGGGGCTCTGGGGCCAACGTCCTGACTTTC. Translating it yields CAWSRGSGANVLTF.